This is a list of T cell receptor beta chains from one sample in a study of cytomegalovirus exposure and HLA in healthy donors. Some clones are missing from TCRdb's copy, which holds only in-frame ones; the method was immunoSEQ multiplex PCR. Among around 150,000 clones listed, approximately 84% were seen once. The sequenced material came from PBMCs. The receptor source for this set is a man aged 25-45 years in good health and CMV-seropositive. Each CDR3 is given with its conserved first and last residue. D genes are given only for firm matches. Part of the rows lack a size; the others show once, few, many or a class for expanded clones.

d_gene	v_gene	abundance	j_gene	CDR3nt	CDR3aa
TRBD2	TRBV27	NA	TRBJ2-3	TGTGCCAGCAGTTTATCAGGACTAGCGGGGAGCACAGATACGCAGTATTTT	CASSLSGLAGSTDTQYF
TRBD1	TRBV2	NA	TRBJ2-7	TGTGCCAGCAGTCTCGGACAGGGCGGAGAGGACTACGAGCAGTACTTC	CASSLGQGGEDYEQYF
TRBD1	TRBV6-6	few	TRBJ2-7	TGTGCCAGCACCGAGGACAGGGTGGACGTCCACGAGCAGTACTTC	CASTEDRVDVHEQYF
TRBD1	TRBV4-1	NA	TRBJ2-5	TGCGCCAGCAGCCAAGGGTCGAAAGGGGACAGATACCAAGAGACCCAGTACTTC	CASSQGSKGDRYQETQYF
NA	TRBV10-3	NA	TRBJ1-1	TGTGCCATCAGCACAGGGATCGACACTGAAGCTTTCTTT	CAISTGIDTEAFF
NA	TRBV29-1	NA	TRBJ1-3	TGCAGCGTTGAAGCACAGGGACCTGGAAACACCATATATTTT	CSVEAQGPGNTIYF
TRBD1	TRBV6-1	NA	TRBJ1-2	TGTGCCAGCAGTCCACAGGGGCAGCCCAACTATGGCTACGCCTTC	CASSPQGQPNYGYAF
TRBD1	TRBV18	NA	TRBJ2-1	TGTGCCAGCTCAGCCGGGACAGGGACCTACAATGAGCAGTTCTTC	CASSAGTGTYNEQFF
NA	TRBV5-1	NA	TRBJ1-1	TGCGCCAGCAGCGTTACAGGAGGGGACTGGGAAGCTTTCTTT	CASSVTGGDWEAFF
NA	TRBV6-1	few	TRBJ2-7	TGTGCCAGCAGTTCCGACAGGCGATACGAGCAGTACTTC	CASSSDRRYEQYF
NA	TRBV5-1	NA	TRBJ2-7	TGCGCCAGCAGCTTGGCCGAGGTAGCAGTCTACGAGCAGTACTTC	CASSLAEVAVYEQYF
NA	TRBV5-6	NA	TRBJ2-4	TGTGCCAGCAGCTTGAACGACGAGGACATTCAGTACTTC	CASSLNDEDIQYF
TRBD2	TRBV5-1	NA	TRBJ2-2	TGCGCCAGCAGCTTACCAATAGCGGGGGGGCCCCCCGGGGAGCTGTTTTTT	CASSLPIAGGPPGELFF
NA	TRBV5-1	NA	TRBJ2-3	TGCGCCAGCAGCCAATCGACAGGAGGCACAGATACGCAGTATTTT	CASSQSTGGTDTQYF
NA	TRBV2	NA	TRBJ1-6	TGTGCCAGCAGTGATCTCCCCCAGTCACCCCTCCACTTT	CASSDLPQSPLHF
NA	TRBV7-9	NA	TRBJ2-7	TGTTCCAGCACCGACGCGGGATACGAGCAGTACTTC	CSSTDAGYEQYF
TRBD1	TRBV28	NA	TRBJ1-5	TGTGCCAGCTGCCCCGGACAGGGAGGCCAGCCCCAGCATTTT	CASCPGQGGQPQHF
TRBD2	TRBV6-1	NA	TRBJ2-3	TGTGCCAGCAGTTTGACTAGCGGGAGAGGGGATACGCAGTATTTT	CASSLTSGRGDTQYF
TRBD2	TRBV2	NA	TRBJ2-3	TGTGCCAGCTCACGGGGGGGGACTTTTACGCAGTATTTT	CASSRGGTFTQYF
TRBD2	TRBV27	NA	TRBJ2-3	TGTGCCAGCAGTTCAGCGGGGGGTAGCACAGATACGCAGTATTTT	CASSSAGGSTDTQYF
NA	TRBV19	NA	TRBJ1-6	TGTGCCAGTAGTGCTTTCGGGGGGCTGAATTCACCCCTCCACTTT	CASSAFGGLNSPLHF
TRBD1	TRBV6-5	NA	TRBJ1-1	TGTGCCACCAGACAGGGGGCGGCGACTGAAGCTTTCTTT	CATRQGAATEAFF
TRBD2	TRBV27	NA	TRBJ2-1	TGTGCCAGCAGTTTTCTCCCCGGGACTAGCGGACCAAATGAGCAGTTCTTC	CASSFLPGTSGPNEQFF
NA	TRBV6-5	NA	TRBJ1-5	TGTGCCAGCAGTTACTCTTTAGGGAGCCAGCCCCAGCATTTT	CASSYSLGSQPQHF
NA	TRBV4-2	few	TRBJ2-4	TGTGCCAGCAGCCAAGAAGCGGAAAGCATTCAGTACTTC	CASSQEAESIQYF
TRBD1	TRBV5-1	few	TRBJ1-4	TGCGCCAGCAGCCTACGGGACAGCCAAGAAAAACTGTTTTTT	CASSLRDSQEKLFF
TRBD2	TRBV7-6	NA	TRBJ2-5	TGTGCCAGCAGCTTTACCCCTCCTGGGACTAGCGGGGGGGCCGAGGCCCAGTACTTC	CASSFTPPGTSGGAEAQYF
NA	TRBV4-1	NA	TRBJ1-3	TGCGCCAGCAGCCACCCATCCAGGGGTGAAAACACCATATATTTT	CASSHPSRGENTIYF
NA	TRBV29-1	few	TRBJ1-5	TGCAGCCCTGGGGGGAGGCAGACGGCCAATCAGCCCCAGCATTTT	CSPGGRQTANQPQHF
NA	TRBV18	NA	TRBJ2-7	TGTGCCAGCTCACCATACCAGGGGGAAGCGGGAGCCTACGAGCAGTACTTC	CASSPYQGEAGAYEQYF
TRBD1	TRBV19	NA	TRBJ1-5	TGTGCCAGTAGTATAACCGGACAGGGCAATCAGCCCCAGCATTTT	CASSITGQGNQPQHF
TRBD1	TRBV7-8	NA	TRBJ2-7	TGTGCCAGCAGCTTAGCGGGCTCCGGGACAGGGGGCTCTCTTCCCTACGAGCAGTACTTC	CASSLAGSGTGGSLPYEQYF
TRBD1	TRBV10-1	NA	TRBJ2-1	TGCGCCAGCACGGTCCGGGACAGGGGGTTAGATGAGCAGTTCTTC	CASTVRDRGLDEQFF
NA	TRBV7-2	once	TRBJ2-5	TGTGCCAGCAGCTTACAGGTTGGGGGGAAAGAGACCCAGTACTTC	CASSLQVGGKETQYF
TRBD2	TRBV11-2	NA	TRBJ2-1	TGTGCCAGCAGCTACGGGGGTAGCGGGGGGGGAGACAATGAGCAGTTCTTC	CASSYGGSGGGDNEQFF
NA	TRBV7-3	NA	TRBJ2-3	TGTGCCAGCAGCTTAAACGGTCCCCAGGGAAACGCAGATACGCAGTATTTT	CASSLNGPQGNADTQYF
TRBD2	TRBV28	NA	TRBJ2-1	TGTGCCAGCACCGAGGGACTAGCGGGAGACAATGAGCAGTTCTTC	CASTEGLAGDNEQFF
NA	TRBV28	NA	TRBJ1-1	TGTGCCAGCAGGAGTCCGGGGATGAACACTGAAGCTTTCTTT	CASRSPGMNTEAFF
TRBD2	TRBV10-2	NA	TRBJ2-7	TGCGCCAGCAGTGTAGCGGGTGAAACCTACGAGCAGTACTTC	CASSVAGETYEQYF
NA	TRBV28	few	TRBJ2-3	TGTGCCAGCAGTCCAGGGGCAGATACGCAGTATTTT	CASSPGADTQYF
TRBD1	TRBV7-2	NA	TRBJ2-1	TGTGCCAGCAGCTTAGGACAGGGGCGTTACAATGAGCAGTTCTTC	CASSLGQGRYNEQFF
TRBD2	TRBV7-9	NA	TRBJ2-1	TGTGCCAGCAGCTTATCGGCTAGCGGGTACAATGAGCAGTTCTTC	CASSLSASGYNEQFF
TRBD1	TRBV2	NA	TRBJ1-5	TGTGCCAGCAGTCCCGACAGGGCCGGTCAGCCCCAGCATTTT	CASSPDRAGQPQHF
NA	TRBV11-2	NA	TRBJ2-7	TGTGCCAGCAGCTTAGACCCCCAGGGAAGCGAGCAGTACTTC	CASSLDPQGSEQYF
TRBD2	TRBV6-5	NA	TRBJ2-3	TGTGCCAGCCCTGGGGCGGGGGGGCACCCAGATACGCAGTATTTT	CASPGAGGHPDTQYF
NA	TRBV9	few	TRBJ1-2	TGTGCCAGCAGCGTAGGGGGAGGCTTTGGTGGCTACACCTTC	CASSVGGGFGGYTF
NA	TRBV18	NA	TRBJ2-1	TGTGCCAGCTCACCACTAATGGGTTCTAGCTCCTACAATGAGCAGTTCTTC	CASSPLMGSSSYNEQFF
NA	TRBV18	NA	TRBJ2-1	TGTGCCAGCTCACCACCGTTAGACTCAGACGAGCAGTTCTTC	CASSPPLDSDEQFF
NA	TRBV11-2	NA	TRBJ2-3	TGTGCCAGCAGCCCGGGCGGGGTAGCGCGAGTGACAGATACGCAGTATTTT	CASSPGGVARVTDTQYF
NA	TRBV2	NA	TRBJ2-6	TGTGCCAGCAAAAGGACAGATTCTGGGGCCAACGTCCTGACTTTC	CASKRTDSGANVLTF
TRBD1	TRBV9	NA	TRBJ1-6	TGTGCCAGCAGCGTCGACAGGGTCCCTATAGGCTCACCCCTCCACTTT	CASSVDRVPIGSPLHF